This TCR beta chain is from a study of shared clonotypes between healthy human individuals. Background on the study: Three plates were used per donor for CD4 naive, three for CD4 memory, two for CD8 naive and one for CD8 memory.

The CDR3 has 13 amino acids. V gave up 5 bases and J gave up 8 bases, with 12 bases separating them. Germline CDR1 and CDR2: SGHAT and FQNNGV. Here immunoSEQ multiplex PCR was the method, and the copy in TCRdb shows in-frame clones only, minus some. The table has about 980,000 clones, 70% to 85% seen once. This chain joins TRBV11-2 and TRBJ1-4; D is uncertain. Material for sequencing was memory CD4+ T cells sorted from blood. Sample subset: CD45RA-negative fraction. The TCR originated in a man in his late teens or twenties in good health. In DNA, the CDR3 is TGTGCCAGCAGCGCTGTCCGGCGCGAAAAACTGTTTTTT. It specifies CASSAVRREKLFF.